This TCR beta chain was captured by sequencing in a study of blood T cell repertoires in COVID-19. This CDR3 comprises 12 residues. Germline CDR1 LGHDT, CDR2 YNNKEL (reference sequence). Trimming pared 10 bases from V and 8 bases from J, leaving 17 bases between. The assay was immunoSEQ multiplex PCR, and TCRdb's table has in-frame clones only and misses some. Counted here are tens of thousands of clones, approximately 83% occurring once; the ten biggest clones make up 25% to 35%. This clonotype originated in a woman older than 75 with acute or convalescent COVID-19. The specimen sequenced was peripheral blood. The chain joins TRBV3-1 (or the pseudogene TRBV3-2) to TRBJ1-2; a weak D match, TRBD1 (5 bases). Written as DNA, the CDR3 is TGTGCCACCGGCGACAGACGTGCCGGCTACACCTTC. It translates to CATGDRRAGYTF.